The 9 T cell receptor beta chains below come from one sample, sequenced in a study of blood T cell repertoires in COVID-19. Data came from immunoSEQ multiplex PCR; TCRdb stores just in-frame clones and leaves some out. The sample has roughly 170,000 clones; roughly 89% are singletons. The sequenced sample was peripheral blood. All receptors come from a woman aged 70-85 years with COVID-19, enrolled during active disease.

The chain joins TRBV5-8 to TRBJ2-1; 7 bases line up with TRBD1. There are 13 residues in the CDR3. From germline, CDR1 is SGHTS and CDR2 YDEGEE. The junction had 1 base not matched to a gene; V was cut back by 4 bases and J by 3 bases. CDR3 in amino acids: CASSRDSYNEQFF. The CDR3, as DNA: TGTGCCAGCAGCCGGGACAGCTACAATGAGCAGTTCTTC.

The chain carries TRBV28 and TRBJ2-3, with 8 bases that match TRBD1. Trimming took 5 bases from V and 2 from J; bases not matched to a gene: 6. There are 15 residues in the CDR3. Germline lookup yields CDR1 MDHEN and CDR2 SYDVKM. For the CDR3, the DNA is TGTGCCAGCAGTCCTGGACAGGGAGACACAGATACGCAGTATTTT. Encoded protein: CASSPGQGDTDTQYF.

The chain joins TRBV18 to TRBJ1-1; D might be TRBD1 (6 bases). The CDR3 loop spans 15 amino acids. Germline V gene data show CDR1 as KGHSH and CDR2 as LQKENI. V was clipped by 2 bases and J by 10 bases, with 20 bases between them. The CDR3 protein is CASSPSQGQLQRAFF. DNA for the CDR3: TGTGCCAGCTCACCATCCCAGGGGCAGTTACAGAGAGCTTTCTTT.

This sequence joins TRBV6-6 and TRBJ2-1, with a possible D match to TRBD2 (5 bases). The V end was cut by 6 bases, the J end by 0 bases, with 9 bases between. Per germline, CDR1 MNHNY and CDR2 SVGAGI (reference sequence). The CDR3 length is 14 residues. In DNA, the CDR3 is TGTGCCAGCAGAACCGGGATCTCCTACAATGAGCAGTTCTTC. Translated, it gives CASRTGISYNEQFF.

The chain couples TRBV6-5 to TRBJ1-2, with 7 bases lining up with TRBD1. The CDR3 contains 11 residues. V lost 10 bases and J lost 7; bases outside the gene matches: 6. Germline CDR1 reads MNHEY; CDR2 reads SVGAGI. As DNA, the CDR3 is TGTGCCACCAGGACAGGAGCTGGCTACACCTTC. Translated, it gives CATRTGAGYTF.

The V call is TRBV2, the J call TRBJ2-3, with TRBD2 matching over 11 bases. V shed 6 bases and J 1 base; nucleotides not matched to a gene: 3. Germline CDR1 reads SNHLY; CDR2 reads FYNNEI. The CDR3 contains 15 residues. CDR3: CASSLLAGGTDTQYF. CDR3 coding DNA: TGTGCCAGCAGCCTACTAGCGGGAGGCACAGATACGCAGTATTTT.

The rearrangement uses TRBV7-9 and TRBJ1-6; 8 bases are shared with TRBD1. This CDR3 spans 13 amino acids. V shed 5 bases and J 9 bases; nucleotides not matched to a gene: 3. Germline V gives CDR1 SEHNR, CDR2 FQNEAQ (reference sequence). Here the CDR3 reads CASSAGGGSPLHF. The CDR3 DNA reads TGTGCCAGCAGCGCAGGGGGCGGTTCACCCCTCCACTTT.

This chain uses TRBV28 with TRBJ1-2; 7 bases are shared with TRBD1. Germline V gene data show CDR1 as MDHEN and CDR2 as SYDVKM. The CDR3 is 14 residues long. Trimming cost V 5 bases and J 8 bases; bases outside gene matches: 11. This CDR3 reads CASSRAMTGPGYTF. DNA of the CDR3: TGTGCCAGCAGTAGGGCAATGACAGGGCCCGGCTACACCTTC.

The CDR3 nucleotides are TGTGCCAGCACGGTCCCTCCAGATACGCAGTATTTT. Residues: CASTVPPDTQYF. The V call is TRBV7-2, the J call TRBJ2-3; D is uncertain. V was shortened by 7 bases and J by 4 bases, with 9 bases between the two germline ends. The CDR3 runs 12 residues. The germline gives CDR1 SGHTA, CDR2 FQGNSA.